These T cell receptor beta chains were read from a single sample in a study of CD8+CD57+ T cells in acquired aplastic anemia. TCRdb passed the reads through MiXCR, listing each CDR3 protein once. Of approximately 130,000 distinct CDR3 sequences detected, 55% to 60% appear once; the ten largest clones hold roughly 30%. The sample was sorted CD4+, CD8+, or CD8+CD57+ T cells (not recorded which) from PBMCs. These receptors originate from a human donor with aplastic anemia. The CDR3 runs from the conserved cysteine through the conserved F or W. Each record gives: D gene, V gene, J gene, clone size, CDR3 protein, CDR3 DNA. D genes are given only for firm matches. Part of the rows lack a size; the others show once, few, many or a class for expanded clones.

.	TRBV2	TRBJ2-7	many	CASGPTENYF	TGTGCCAGCGGCCCGACGGAGAACTACTTC
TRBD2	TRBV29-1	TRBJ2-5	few	CSVDGGASGMGTQYF	TGCAGCGTTGATGGGGGTGCTAGCGGGATGGGGACCCAGTACTTC
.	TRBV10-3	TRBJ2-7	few	CATGQLEQYF	TGTGCCACAGGACAGCTCGAGCAGTACTTC
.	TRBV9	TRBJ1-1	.	CASSADTEAFF	TGTGCCAGCAGCGCGGACACTGAAGCTTTCTTT
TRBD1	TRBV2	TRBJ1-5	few	CASTPRTGYEHF	TGTGCCAGCACCCCTAGGACAGGCTACGAGCATTTT
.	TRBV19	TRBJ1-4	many	CASSNYEKLFF	TGTGCCAGTTCTAATTATGAAAAACTGTTTTTT
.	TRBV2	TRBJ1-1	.	CASIGGRTEAFF	TGTGCCAGCATAGGGGGGCGAACTGAAGCTTTCTTT
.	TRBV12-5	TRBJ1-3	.	CASGLEYTIYF	TGTGCTAGTGGTTTGGAGTACACCATATATTTT
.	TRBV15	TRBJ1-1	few	CATSRAFGGTEAFF	TGTGCCACCAGCAGAGCTTTCGGGGGCACTGAAGCTTTCTTT
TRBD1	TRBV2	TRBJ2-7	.	CASSGSGTGFFYEQYF	TGTGCCAGCAGTGGGTCCGGGACAGGTTTCTTCTACGAGCAGTACTTC
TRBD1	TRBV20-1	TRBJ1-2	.	CSYLQGASGGYTF	TGCAGTTACTTACAGGGGGCTAGCGGTGGCTACACCTTC
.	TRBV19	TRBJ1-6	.	CASSIGRGGDSPLHF	TGTGCCAGTAGTATCGGCCGCGGAGGCGATTCACCCCTCCACTTT
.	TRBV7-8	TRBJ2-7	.	CASSPGGIGLSYEQYF	TGTGCCAGCAGCCCAGGCGGGATTGGACTTTCCTACGAGCAGTACTTC
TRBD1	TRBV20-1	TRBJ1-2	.	CSASRTGGWDYGYTF	TGCAGTGCCTCCCGGACAGGGGGCTGGGACTATGGCTACACCTTC
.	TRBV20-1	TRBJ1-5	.	CSASPGATNQPQHF	TGCAGTGCTAGTCCCGGGGCCACAAATCAGCCCCAGCATTTT
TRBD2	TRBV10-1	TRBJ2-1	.	CASSETVLAVNEQFF	TGCGCCAGCAGTGAGACGGTACTAGCGGTCAATGAGCAGTTCTTC
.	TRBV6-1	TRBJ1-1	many	CATGRLLNTEAFF	TGTGCCACCGGACGGTTGCTGAACACTGAAGCTTTCTTT
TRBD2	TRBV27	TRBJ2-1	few	CASIVGTGTNYNEQFF	TGTGCCAGCATCGTGGGAACCGGGACTAACTACAATGAGCAGTTCTTC
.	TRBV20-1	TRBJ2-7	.	CSARDRGGSGEQYF	TGCAGTGCTAGAGATCGGGGAGGCAGTGGGGAGCAGTACTTC
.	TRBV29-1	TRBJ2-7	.	CSVVVMSHEQYF	TGCAGCGTCGTCGTGATGAGCCACGAGCAGTACTTC
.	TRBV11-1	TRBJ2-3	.	CASSFGASSTDTQYF	TGTGCCAGCAGCTTTGGGGCTTCTAGCACAGATACGCAGTATTTT
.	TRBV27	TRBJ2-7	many	CASGRGASYEQYF	TGTGCCAGCGGTAGAGGGGCCTCCTACGAGCAGTACTTC
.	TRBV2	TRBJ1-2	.	CASSDRGESYTF	TGTGCCAGCAGTGACAGGGGTGAGAGCTACACCTTC
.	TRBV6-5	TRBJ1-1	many	CASTGMNTEAFF	TGTGCCAGTACAGGGATGAACACTGAAGCTTTCTTT
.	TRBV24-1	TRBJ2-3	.	CATSDWADTQYF	TGTGCCACCAGTGATTGGGCAGATACGCAGTATTTT
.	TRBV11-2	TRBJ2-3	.	CASSVGRTYTDTQYF	TGTGCCAGCAGCGTAGGAAGGACATACACAGATACGCAGTATTTT
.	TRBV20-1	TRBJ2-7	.	CSARDGTRYEQYF	TGCAGTGCTAGAGATGGGACTCGCTACGAGCAGTACTTC
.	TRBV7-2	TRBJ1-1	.	CASSPKGGVTEAFF	TGTGCCAGCAGCCCAAAGGGGGGGGTCACTGAAGCTTTCTTT
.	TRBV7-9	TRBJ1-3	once	CASSDGGNTIYF	TGTGCCAGCAGTGACGGTGGAAACACCATATATTTT
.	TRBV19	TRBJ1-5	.	CASSIGPGKQPQHF	TGTGCCAGTAGTATCGGCCCAGGGAAACAGCCCCAGCATTTT
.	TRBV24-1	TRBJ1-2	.	CATSDSGSGYGYTF	TGTGCCACCAGTGACTCAGGGTCTGGCTATGGCTACACCTTC
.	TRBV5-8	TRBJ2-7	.	CASSLWDERYF	TGTGCCAGCAGCCTATGGGACGAGAGGTACTTC
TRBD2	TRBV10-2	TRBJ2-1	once	CASSLAGGTNEQFF	TGCGCCAGCAGTTTAGCGGGAGGTACCAATGAGCAGTTCTTC
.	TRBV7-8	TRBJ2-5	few	CASSLDQETQYF	TGTGCCAGCAGCTTAGACCAAGAGACCCAGTACTTC
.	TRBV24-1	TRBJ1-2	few	CATSDPHTGEAGYTF	TGTGCCACCAGTGATCCGCATACGGGGGAGGCTGGCTACACCTTC
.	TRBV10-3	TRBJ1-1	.	CAISEDQGYTEAFF	TGTGCCATCAGTGAGGACCAGGGATACACTGAAGCTTTCTTT
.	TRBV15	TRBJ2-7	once	CATSRDAQVSYEQYF	TGTGCCACCAGCAGAGATGCCCAGGTCTCCTACGAGCAGTACTTC
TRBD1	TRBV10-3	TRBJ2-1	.	CAITGTGVNEQFF	TGTGCCATCACCGGGACAGGGGTCAATGAGCAGTTCTTC
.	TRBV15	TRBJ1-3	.	CATSRDNRDGNTIYF	TGTGCCACCAGCAGAGATAACAGGGACGGAAACACCATATATTTT
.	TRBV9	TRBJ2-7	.	CASSVGHGVGEQYF	TGTGCCAGCAGCGTAGGGCATGGGGTCGGCGAGCAGTACTTC
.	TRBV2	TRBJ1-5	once	CASRGHSNQPQHF	TGTGCCAGCAGGGGGCATAGCAATCAGCCCCAGCATTTT
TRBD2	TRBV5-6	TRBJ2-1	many	CASSLRLADYNEQFF	TGTGCCAGCAGCTTGAGACTAGCGGACTACAATGAGCAGTTCTTC
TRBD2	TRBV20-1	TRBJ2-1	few	CSARSLAGGSHEQFF	TGCAGTGCTAGGAGTCTAGCGGGAGGGTCCCATGAGCAGTTCTTC
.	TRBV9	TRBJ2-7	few	CASSPRGEQYF	TGTGCCAGCAGCCCTCGAGGGGAGCAGTACTTC
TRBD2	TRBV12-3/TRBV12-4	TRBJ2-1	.	CASSLAGGGRNEQFF	TGTGCCAGCAGTCTAGCGGGGGGGGGTAGAAATGAGCAGTTCTTC
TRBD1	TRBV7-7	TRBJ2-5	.	CASSLGLRGQETQYF	TGTGCTAGCAGCCTAGGCCTAAGGGGACAGGAGACCCAGTACTTC
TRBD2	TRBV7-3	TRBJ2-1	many	CASSLNGGGRGDEQFF	TGTGCCAGCAGCTTAAATGGCGGGGGGAGGGGCGATGAGCAGTTCTTC
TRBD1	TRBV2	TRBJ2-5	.	CASSRTGTEETQYF	TGTGCCAGCAGCCGTACCGGGACAGAAGAGACCCAGTACTTC
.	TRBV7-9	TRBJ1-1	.	CASSLASLRHGAFF	TGTGCCAGCAGCTTAGCGTCTTTGAGACATGGAGCTTTCTTT